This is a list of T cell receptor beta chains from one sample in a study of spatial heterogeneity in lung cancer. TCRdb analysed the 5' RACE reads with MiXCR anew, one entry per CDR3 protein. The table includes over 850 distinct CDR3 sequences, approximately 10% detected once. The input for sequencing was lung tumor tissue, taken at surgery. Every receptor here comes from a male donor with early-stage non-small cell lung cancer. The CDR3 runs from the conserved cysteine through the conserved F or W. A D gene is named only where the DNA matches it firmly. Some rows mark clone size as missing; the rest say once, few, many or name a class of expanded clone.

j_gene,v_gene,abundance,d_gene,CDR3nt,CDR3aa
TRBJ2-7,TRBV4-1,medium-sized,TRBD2,TGCGCCAGCAGCCAAGTCCCATCCAGGCTAGCGGGGGACTACGAGCAGTACTTC,CASSQVPSRLAGDYEQYF
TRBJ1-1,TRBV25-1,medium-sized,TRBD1,TGTGCCACCGACCAGGGGGGCGCGACTGAAGCTTTCTTT,CATDQGGATEAFF
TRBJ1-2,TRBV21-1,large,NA,TGTGCCAGCAGCAGGGGACGGCAATGGCGAGGCTACACCTTC,CASSRGRQWRGYTF
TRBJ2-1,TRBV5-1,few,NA,TGCGCCAGCAGCCTAGTACGATACGAGAACAATGAGCAGTTCTTC,CASSLVRYENNEQFF
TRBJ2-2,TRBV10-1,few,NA,TGCGCCAGCAGTGGTCAGGTCGGGACTACCGGGGAGCTGTTTTTT,CASSGQVGTTGELFF
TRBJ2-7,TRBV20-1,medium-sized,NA,TGCAGTGCTCAGCAGGGGTTTTCCTACGAGCAGTACTTC,CSAQQGFSYEQYF
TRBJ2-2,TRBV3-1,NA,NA,TGTGCCAGCAGCCAAGACAGGGTAACCGGGGAGCTGTTTTTT,CASSQDRVTGELFF
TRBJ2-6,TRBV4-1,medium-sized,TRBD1,TGCGCCAGCAGCCAAGCCGGCCCAGGGGGCGTAGGTGGGGCCAACGTCCTGACTTTC,CASSQAGPGGVGGANVLTF
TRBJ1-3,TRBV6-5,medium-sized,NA,TGTGCCAGCAGTTACTCCAACCAGGCTGGAAACACCATATATTTT,CASSYSNQAGNTIYF
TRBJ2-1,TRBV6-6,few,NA,TGTGCCAGCACAACAGGGACCTACAATGAGCAGTTCTTC,CASTTGTYNEQFF